This TCR beta chain was sequenced during a study of T cells after yellow fever vaccination (dated by TCRdb to 2018 to 2020). With respect to the entire study: Libraries from fractions with low cell numbers were prepared with the SMART-Seq v4 Ultra Low Input RNA kit. To track T-cell clones before and after primary and booster YFV17D yellow fever vaccination, bulk TCR alpha and beta repertoires were sequenced longitudinally. Two healthy male donors made up the cohort, one aged 18 to 30 years and the other aged 30 to 40 years. Blood was drawn at multiple timepoints before and after primary and secondary immunization, with bulk PBMC replicates and cell subsets isolated.

Results and caveats for the whole study, not just this receptor: After the booster, most clones that had expanded after primary vaccination were detected again (about 97% of CD4 and under 90% of CD8), suggesting broad maintenance of memory. FACS-sorted repertoires could contain abundant contaminating clonotypes from the bulk population, so computational filtering was required. Because only two donors were included in the study, the extent to which the findings can be generalized is limited. A small share of clonotypes occurred in both CD4 and CD8 compartments, likely arising from convergent recombination. Compared with the primary T-cell response, the secondary T-cell response was weaker but faster, peaking on day 5 rather than day 15.

Interpreted using the paper, the treatment or condition label stands for: live attenuated yellow fever vaccine strain. At every blood-draw timepoint, two biological replicates of bulk PBMCs were collected. PBMCs were isolated from peripheral blood using a standard Ficoll-Paque protocol. TriZol was used to extract RNA from bulk PBMCs, from CD4 and CD8 fractions, and from dextramer-positive and dextramer-negative fractions. TCR cDNA was made using 5'RACE template switching, a step that added a universal primer site and unique molecular identifiers. Priming for cDNA synthesis came from both the TCR alpha and TCR beta constant segments. Two PCR steps were used to amplify libraries, with sample barcodes and sequencing adapters being added in the second step. Libraries were sequenced on Illumina HiSeq 2500 (2x100 bp) or NovaSeq (2x150 bp). As for the authors' bioinformatics: MIGEC was used to demultiplex reads and collapse the reads into UMI consensus sequences, and MiXCR was used for V(D)J alignment. Using edgeR on replicate PBMC samples, clonotypes were called vaccine-responding if FDR was below 0.01 and the log2 fold change was above 5 up to day 15. Each bulk clonotype received a CD4 or CD8 identity based on whether the sequenced CD4 or CD8 repertoire contained that clonotype at higher abundance. Starting from the raw public reads, TCRdb applied fastp trimming at Q25, assembled clones with MiXCR and retained in-frame beta chains. Entries that share a CDR3 protein sequence are merged under the most common genes and DNA. None of the V and J calls come from the authors' own analysis; TCRdb made them. In this sample the table shows approximately 550,000 distinct CDR3 sequences, 19% of which occur a single time. Of the sample, more than 13% falls within the top ten clones.

On this clonotype itself: Its antigen is still unknown. There are no base qualities to consult, and no much larger clone falls within one base.

The CDR1 and CDR2 encoded by the germline V gene are SGHTA and FQGNSA. The V and J ends are trimmed by 4 bases and 3 bases, leaving 13 bases between them. The CDR3 goes from the cysteine to the phenylalanine over 14 residues. The DNA shown is the 42-base CDR3, in frame from base 1. This clonotype was sampled from a man under 40 who received the YFV17D yellow fever vaccine. Recombination linked TRBV7-2 to TRBJ2-7, with the D call tentatively TRBD1 or TRBD2, each fitting 6 bases. This material consisted of PBMCs, taken 15 days after the yellow fever booster vaccination. The DNA reads TGTGCCAGCAGCTCCTTGGGGGGCCTCTACGAGCAGTACTTC. Translated, it reads CASSSLGGLYEQYF. The full variable domain, with segments outside the CDR3 supplied by the reference TRBV7-2 and TRBJ2-7 proteins, appears as GAGVSQSPSNKVTEKGKDVELRCDPISGHTALYWYRQSLGQGLEFLIYFQGNSAPDKSGLPSDRFSAERTGGSVSTLTIQRTQQEDSAVYLCASSSLGGLYEQYFGPGTRLTVT.